The rows below give T cell receptor beta chains drawn from one sample of a study of type 1 regulatory T cells. TCRdb passed the reads through MiXCR, listing each CDR3 protein once. The sample has 25,000 or so distinct CDR3 sequences; around half are singletons. No cognate antigen is known for these TCRs. What was sequenced was cultured T cells, either the whole culture or a sorted T cell fraction (not recorded which). Source of these receptors: a human donor in good health. CDR3s include the opening cysteine and the closing phenylalanine or tryptophan. The D gene is left open where the match is weak. Size is omitted from some rows. Given values are once, few, many or a class for expanded clones.

v_gene	d_gene	j_gene	abundance	CDR3nt	CDR3aa
TRBV3-1	TRBD1	TRBJ1-6	-	TGTGCCAGCAGTCGACAGGGGAGCTCCTATAATTCACCCCTCCACTTT	CASSRQGSSYNSPLHF
TRBV20-1	TRBD1	TRBJ2-5	-	TGCAGTGCTAGGACCCCCGGGACAGGGTTGGAGACCCAGTACTTC	CSARTPGTGLETQYF
TRBV20-1	TRBD1	TRBJ1-3	few	TGCAGTGCTACGGACAGGGCTGCTGGAAACACCATATATTTT	CSATDRAAGNTIYF
TRBV10-3	TRBD2	TRBJ2-3	-	TGTGCCATCAGTGACCGGGGACTAGGAGGCGATACGCAGTATTTT	CAISDRGLGGDTQYF
TRBV6-5	-	TRBJ2-5	medium-sized	TGTGCCAGCAGTTACCGGCGGGGGCCTCAAGAGACCCAGTACTTC	CASSYRRGPQETQYF
TRBV28	-	TRBJ2-6	-	TGTGCCAGCAGTTTAGGAGGCTCCGGGGCCAACGTCCTGACTTTC	CASSLGGSGANVLTF
TRBV11-2	TRBD2	TRBJ2-5	-	TGTGCCAGCAGCCCAACTAGCGGGGTCCTCCAAGAGACCCAGTACTTC	CASSPTSGVLQETQYF
TRBV20-1	TRBD2	TRBJ2-1	-	TGCAGTGCTAGAGTGGCTAGCGGGGGGAACAATGAGCAGTTCTTC	CSARVASGGNNEQFF
TRBV5-1	-	TRBJ2-1	-	TGCGCCACCTCTCCGGGGGGCCAGTATAGTAATGAGCAGTTCTTC	CATSPGGQYSNEQFF
TRBV5-5	-	TRBJ2-4	few	TGTGCCAGCAGCTTCAGTCTGGGTCAGGCCAAAAACATTCAGTACTTC	CASSFSLGQAKNIQYF
TRBV10-3	TRBD1	TRBJ2-3	-	TGTGCCATCAACCGGGGTAGGACAGGGTCAACTCAGTATTTT	CAINRGRTGSTQYF
TRBV18	-	TRBJ1-2	-	TGTGCCAGCTCACCACTCATGGACTTGGAAGGCTACACCTTC	CASSPLMDLEGYTF
TRBV5-1	-	TRBJ2-1	-	TGCGCCAGCAGCTTGGGGGCCGTTGCCAGCGTCGAGCAGTTCTTC	CASSLGAVASVEQFF
TRBV19	TRBD1	TRBJ1-6	few	TGTGCCAGTAAAAGGAGGACAGGGAATGGATCCTATAATTCACCCCTCCACTTT	CASKRRTGNGSYNSPLHF
TRBV6-5	-	TRBJ2-7	few	TGTGCCAGCAGTTCCACTCTTACAATACCTTCCTACGAGCAGTACTTC	CASSSTLTIPSYEQYF
TRBV18	-	TRBJ2-7	-	TGTGCCAGCTCACCTTGGAGGGTAGTCTCCTACGAGCAGTACTTC	CASSPWRVVSYEQYF
TRBV5-6	TRBD1	TRBJ2-1	-	TGTGCCAGCAGCACAGGACAGGCCTACAATGAGCAGTTCTTC	CASSTGQAYNEQFF
TRBV4-2	-	TRBJ2-7	medium-sized	TGTGCCAGCAGCCAAGAAGAAGGCAGTAGCTCCTACGAGCAGTACTTC	CASSQEEGSSSYEQYF
TRBV6-5	TRBD1	TRBJ1-1	-	TGTGTCAGCAGTTACTCGACAGGGTTGTTCACTGAAGCTTTCTTT	CVSSYSTGLFTEAFF
TRBV10-3	-	TRBJ2-3	few	TGTGCCATCACGGTGAGTGGCACAGATACGCAGTATTTT	CAITVSGTDTQYF
TRBV6-5	TRBD1	TRBJ1-2	-	TGTGCCAGCAGGTTGACAGGGAACTATGGCTACACCTTC	CASRLTGNYGYTF
TRBV11-3	-	TRBJ2-3	-	TGTGCCAGCAGCGGGGGGACCGTCGTTCGCACAGATACGCAGTATTTT	CASSGGTVVRTDTQYF
TRBV24-1	-	TRBJ2-2	-	TGTGCCACCAGCCTAGGGGTTCAGAACACCGGGGAGCTGTTTTTT	CATSLGVQNTGELFF
TRBV12-3/TRBV12-4	TRBD1	TRBJ2-5	medium-sized	TGTGCCAGCAGGTCCACAGGGGGGGAGACCCAGTACTTC	CASRSTGGETQYF
TRBV6-5	-	TRBJ1-5	few	TGTGCCAGCAGACGTGGGGGTCTTCAGCCCCAGCATTTT	CASRRGGLQPQHF
TRBV6-1	-	TRBJ1-6	few	TGTGCCAGCAGTGAATTGGGGGGTTATTCACCCCTCCACTTT	CASSELGGYSPLHF
TRBV7-2	-	TRBJ1-2	many	TGTGCCAGCAGCTTAGATGGGGGGGGTACCGCCTATGGCTACACCTTC	CASSLDGGGTAYGYTF
TRBV24-1	-	TRBJ2-1	-	TGTGCCACCAGTGGACTCCGTGATAACTACAATGAGCAGTTCTTC	CATSGLRDNYNEQFF
TRBV15	-	TRBJ2-2	-	TGTGCCACCAGCAGAGGGGTGGGGTACTACACCGGGGAGCTGTTTTTT	CATSRGVGYYTGELFF
TRBV12-3/TRBV12-4	-	TRBJ2-1	medium-sized	TGTGCCACCAAGAGGGGGGCGAACAATGAGCAGTTCTTC	CATKRGANNEQFF
TRBV20-1	-	TRBJ1-1	-	TGCAGTGCTAGAGGTGCCTCGGGGGAAGCTTTCTTT	CSARGASGEAFF
TRBV12-3/TRBV12-4	-	TRBJ2-7	few	TGTGCCAGCAGTCAACTAGCAGTTCGGTCCTACGAGCAGTACTTC	CASSQLAVRSYEQYF
TRBV19	TRBD2	TRBJ2-5	few	TGTGCCAGTAGTTCCAGCCGACTAGCGGGGGGAGAGACCCAGTACTTC	CASSSSRLAGGETQYF
TRBV12-3/TRBV12-4	-	TRBJ1-2	-	TGTGCCAGCAGCCCATACCTTGCAAACTATGGCTACACCTTC	CASSPYLANYGYTF
TRBV5-6	-	TRBJ1-2	-	TGTGCCAGCAGCTTGCAGGGACTAGCGTACGAGGACTATGGCTACACCTTC	CASSLQGLAYEDYGYTF
TRBV5-1	-	TRBJ2-1	many	TGCGCCAGCAGCCTTCAGGGGTCTGCCTACAATGAGCAGTTCTTC	CASSLQGSAYNEQFF
TRBV7-9	-	TRBJ1-1	-	TGTGCCAGCAGCCCCCACGAGGGTATGAACACTGAAGCTTTCTTT	CASSPHEGMNTEAFF
TRBV18	-	TRBJ1-1	-	TGTGCCAGCTCACCGGGAATGGAGCGTGAAGCTTTCTTT	CASSPGMEREAFF
TRBV30	TRBD2	TRBJ2-3	few	TGTGCCTGCTCACTAGCGGGGTTTGTAGATACGCAGTATTTT	CACSLAGFVDTQYF
TRBV20-1	TRBD2	TRBJ2-2	-	TGCAGTGCTAGAAAGGGGCGGGGGAGTCACACCGGGGAGCTGTTTTTT	CSARKGRGSHTGELFF